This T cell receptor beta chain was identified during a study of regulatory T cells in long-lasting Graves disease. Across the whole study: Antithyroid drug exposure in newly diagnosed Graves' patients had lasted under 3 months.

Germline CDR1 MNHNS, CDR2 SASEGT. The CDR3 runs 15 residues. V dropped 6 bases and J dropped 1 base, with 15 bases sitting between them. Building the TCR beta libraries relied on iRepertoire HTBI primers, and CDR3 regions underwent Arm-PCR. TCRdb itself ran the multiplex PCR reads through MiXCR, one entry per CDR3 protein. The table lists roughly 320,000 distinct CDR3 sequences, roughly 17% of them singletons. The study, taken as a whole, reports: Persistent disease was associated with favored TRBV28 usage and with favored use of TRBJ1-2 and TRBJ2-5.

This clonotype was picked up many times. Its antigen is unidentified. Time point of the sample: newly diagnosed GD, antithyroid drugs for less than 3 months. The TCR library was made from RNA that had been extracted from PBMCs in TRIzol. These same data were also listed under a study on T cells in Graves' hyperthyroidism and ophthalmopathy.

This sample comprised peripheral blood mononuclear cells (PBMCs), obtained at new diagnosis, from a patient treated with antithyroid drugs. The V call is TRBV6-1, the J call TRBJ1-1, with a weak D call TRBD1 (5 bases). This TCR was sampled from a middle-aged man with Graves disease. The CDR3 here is CASRALGRGNTEAFF. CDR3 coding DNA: TGTGCCAGCAGGGCCCTGGGACGTGGGAACACTGAAGCTTTCTTT.